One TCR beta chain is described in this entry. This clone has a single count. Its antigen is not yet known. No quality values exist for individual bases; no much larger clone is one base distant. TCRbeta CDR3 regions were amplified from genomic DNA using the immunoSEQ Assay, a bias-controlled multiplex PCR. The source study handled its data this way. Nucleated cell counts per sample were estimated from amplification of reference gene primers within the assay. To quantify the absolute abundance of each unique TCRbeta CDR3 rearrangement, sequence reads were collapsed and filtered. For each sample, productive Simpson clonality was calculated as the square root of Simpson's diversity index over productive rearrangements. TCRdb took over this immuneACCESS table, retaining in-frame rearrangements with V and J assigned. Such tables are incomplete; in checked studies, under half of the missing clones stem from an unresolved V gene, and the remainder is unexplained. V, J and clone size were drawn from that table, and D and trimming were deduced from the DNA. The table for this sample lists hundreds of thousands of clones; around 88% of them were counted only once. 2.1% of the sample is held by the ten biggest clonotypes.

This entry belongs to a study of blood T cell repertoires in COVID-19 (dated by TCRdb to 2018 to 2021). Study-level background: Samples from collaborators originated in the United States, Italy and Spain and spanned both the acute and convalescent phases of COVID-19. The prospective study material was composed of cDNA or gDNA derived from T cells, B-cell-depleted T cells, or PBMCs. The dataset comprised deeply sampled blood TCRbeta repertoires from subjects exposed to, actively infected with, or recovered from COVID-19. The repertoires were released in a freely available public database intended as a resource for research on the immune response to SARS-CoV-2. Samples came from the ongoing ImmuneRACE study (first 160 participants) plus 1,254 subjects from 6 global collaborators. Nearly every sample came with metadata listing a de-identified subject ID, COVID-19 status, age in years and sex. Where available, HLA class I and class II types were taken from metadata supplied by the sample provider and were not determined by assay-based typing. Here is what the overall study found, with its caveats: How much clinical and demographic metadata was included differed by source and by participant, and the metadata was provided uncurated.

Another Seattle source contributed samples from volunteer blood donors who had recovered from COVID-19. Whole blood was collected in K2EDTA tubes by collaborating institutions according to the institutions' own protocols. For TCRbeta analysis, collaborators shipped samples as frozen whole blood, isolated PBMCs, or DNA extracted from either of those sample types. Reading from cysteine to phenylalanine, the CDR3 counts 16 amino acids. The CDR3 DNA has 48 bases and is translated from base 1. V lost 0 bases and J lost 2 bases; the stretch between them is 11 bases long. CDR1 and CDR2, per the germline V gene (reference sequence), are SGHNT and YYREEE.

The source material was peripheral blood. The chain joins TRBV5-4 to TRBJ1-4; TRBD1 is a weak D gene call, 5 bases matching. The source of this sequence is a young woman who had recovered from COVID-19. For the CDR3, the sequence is CASSLGPGGTNEKLFF. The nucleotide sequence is TGTGCCAGCAGCTTGGGGCCGGGGGGGACTAATGAAAAACTGTTTTTT.